Given below is one T cell receptor beta chain in context. Sequencing was performed with immunoSEQ multiplex PCR; in TCRdb, only in-frame clones are kept and a portion is missing. The sample holds some 15,000 clones, around 82% seen once. These data originate in a study of technical replicates of blood from several donors. With 1 base removed from V and 4 bases from J, the gap between germline ends came to 8 bases. The germline V gene has CDR1 LNHNV and CDR2 YYDKDF (reference sequence). This CDR3 spans 14 amino acids. Specimen: PBMCs. The TCR comes from a human donor in good health. The chain joins TRBV15 to TRBJ1-5; D gene unclear. CDR3 protein: CATSRGQENQPQHF. CDR3 in DNA: TGTGCCACCAGCAGAGGTCAGGAAAATCAGCCCCAGCATTTT.